Presented here are 3 T cell receptor beta chains from one specimen sequenced in a study of blood T cells in healthy people across ages. Combining a sample-barcoded 5' primer with a J-beta primer mix, a second PCR ran for roughly 6 to 12 cycles. TCRdb recomputed calls from the 5' RACE reads with MiXCR, one row per CDR3 protein. The sample yields fewer than 1.5 million distinct CDR3 sequences, about 40% seen once. The material sequenced was blood. The receptors here all came from a woman younger than 30 in good health.

V and J are TRBV20-1 and TRBJ2-1; 11 bases match TRBD1. CDR3 size: 20 residues. V trimming: 3 bases; J trimming: 0 bases; junction bases outside the gene matches: 16. The germline CDR1 and CDR2 sequences are DFQATT and SNEGSKA (reference sequence). The CDR3 loop is CSASPPVWTGGSSSYNEQFF. The CDR3 coding sequence is TGCAGTGCTAGTCCCCCTGTTTGGACAGGGGGCTCGAGCTCCTACAATGAGCAGTTCTTC.

This clonotype has only a few counts. V is TRBV6-5 and J is TRBJ2-1; maybe TRBD1 (5 bases). This CDR3 has 15 amino acids. V was pared by 2 bases and J by 2 bases, with 10 bases between. Germline-derived CDR1 and CDR2 are MNHEY and SVGAGI. The CDR3 nucleotides are TGTGCCAGCAGTTACGGCAGGGTAGCCTACAATGAGCAGTTCTTC. The encoded protein is CASSYGRVAYNEQFF.

V usage is TRBV4-1 and J usage is TRBJ2-7; D remains unclear. CDR1 is MGHRA, CDR2 YSYEKL, per germline. Trimming shortened V by 2 bases and J by 0 bases, and 8 bases separated the two germline ends. The CDR3 has 14 residues. In DNA form, the CDR3 reads TGCGCCAGCAGCCAAAGCGCCGGCTCCTACGAGCAGTACTTC. Its protein is CASSQSAGSYEQYF.